A single sample is the source of the 26 T cell receptor beta chains below, sequenced in a study of cytotoxic CD8 clonotypes in ibrutinib-treated CLL. Profiling relied on immunoSEQ multiplex PCR, and the TCRdb table lists in-frame clones only, not all of them. The sample lists 4,500 to 7,000 clones, approximately 73% occurring once. The sample in question was PBMCs, obtained before ibrutinib treatment. These receptors originate from a human donor with chronic lymphocytic leukemia.

The V call is TRBV19, the J call TRBJ1-5; tentative D call: TRBD1 (6 bases). Between the trimmed V and J ends, which lost 7 bases and 2 bases, there was a span of 9 bases. The CDR3 covers 13 residues. CDR1 and CDR2 (germline): LNHDA, SQIVND (reference sequence). The DNA of the CDR3 is TGTGCCAGTATAGGGGGTGGCAATCAGCCCCAGCATTTT. This codes for CASIGGGNQPQHF.

The V gene is TRBV5-4, the J gene TRBJ2-7; D tentatively reads TRBD1 or TRBD2 (6 bases each). Germline V gives CDR1 SGHNT, CDR2 YYREEE (reference sequence). The V gene lost 3 bases and the J gene lost 1 base, with 11 bases spanning the gap. CDR3 length equals 14 residues. Here the CDR3 DNA reads TGTGCCAGCAGCTGGGGGGCGGGGTCCTACGAGCAGTACTTC. Its protein product is CASSWGAGSYEQYF.

This rearrangement joins TRBV4-1 to TRBJ2-3; unclear D gene. The V gene lost 4 bases and the J gene lost 2 bases, with 10 bases spanning the gap. The V gene's germline CDR1 is MGHRA and CDR2 YSYEKL. This CDR3 is 14 amino acids long. CDR3 residues: CASSPKTSTDTQYF. The CDR3 region has the DNA TGCGCCAGCAGCCCCAAGACCTCCACAGATACGCAGTATTTT.

The V call is TRBV10-3, the J call TRBJ2-5, with 12 bases lining up with TRBD2. Trimming at V came to 6 bases and at J to 1 base, leaving 6 bases not matched to a gene. CDR1 and CDR2 from the germline V gene are ENHRY and SYGVKD. The CDR3 extends over 16 amino acids. The chain's CDR3 is CAISQGLAGTQETQYF. DNA of the CDR3: TGTGCCATCAGCCAAGGACTAGCGGGGACCCAAGAGACCCAGTACTTC.

V usage is TRBV7-3 and J usage is TRBJ2-3; D not certain. Looked up from germline, CDR1 is SGHTA and CDR2 is FQGTGA. This CDR3 region has 13 residues. V shed 4 bases and J shed 0 bases, with 5 bases lying between them. CDR3 sequence reads: CASSWSSTDTQYF. CDR3 DNA: TGTGCCAGCAGCTGGTCTAGCACAGATACGCAGTATTTT. The complete variable domain, with remaining parts taken from reference TRBV7-3 and TRBJ2-3, reads GAGVSQTPSNKVTEKGKYVELRCDPISGHTALYWYRQSLGQGPEFLIYFQGTGAADDSGLPNDRFFAVRPEGSVSTLKIQRTERGDSAVYLCASSWSSTDTQYFGPGTRLTVL.

This clone was counted a single time. The V and J genes are TRBV9 and TRBJ1-5, with D unresolved. Per the germline V gene, CDR1 is SGDLS and CDR2 is YYNGEE. Trimming took off 0 bases at V and 2 bases at J, with 18 bases between the two ends. CDR3 size: 18 residues. CDR3 sequence: CASSVAQGRGYGNQPQHF. The CDR3 coding sequence is TGTGCCAGCAGCGTAGCTCAAGGTAGAGGTTATGGCAATCAGCCCCAGCATTTT. The complete variable domain, with remaining parts taken from reference TRBV9 and TRBJ1-5, reads DSGVTQTPKHLITATGQRVTLRCSPRSGDLSVYWYQQSLDQGLQFLIQYYNGEERAKGNILERFSAQQFPDLHSELNLSSLELGDSALYFCASSVAQGRGYGNQPQHFGDGTRLSIL.

V and J are TRBV5-5 and TRBJ2-3; tentative D call: TRBD2 (6 bases). Trimming cost V 4 bases and J 6 bases, with 18 bases left between them. This CDR3 has 15 amino acids. Looked up from germline, CDR1 is SGHKS and CDR2 is YYEKEE (reference sequence). The CDR3 DNA is TGTGCCAGCAGCAGGGACTCCCCAGGAGGGGATACGCAGTATTTT. Residues: CASSRDSPGGDTQYF. Looking up the rest from reference TRBV5-5 and TRBJ2-3 gives the full variable domain: DAGVTQSPTHLIKTRGQQVTLRCSPISGHKSVSWYQQVLGQGPQFIFQYYEKEERGRGNFPDRFSARQFPNYSSELNVNALLLGDSALYLCASSRDSPGGDTQYFGPGTRLTVL.

This clone is medium-sized (0.01 to 0.1%) in the sample. This chain uses TRBV5-4 with TRBJ2-4; D is uncertain. The length of the CDR3 is 13 residues. V lost 3 bases and J 2 bases, leaving 6 bases between the germline ends. The germline V gene encodes CDR1 SGHNT and CDR2 YYREEE (reference sequence). The CDR3 spells CASSSQTKNIQYF. CDR3 nucleotide sequence: TGTGCCAGCAGCTCCCAGACCAAAAACATTCAGTACTTC.

The CDR3 spells CASRPGGGTDTQYF. In nucleotides, the CDR3 is TGTGCCAGCCGCCCCGGGGGGGGTACAGATACGCAGTATTTT. The chain links TRBV27 to TRBJ2-3; 8 bases agree with TRBD2. CDR1 MNHEY and CDR2 SMNVEV come from the germline V gene (reference sequence). After removal of 8 bases from V and 3 bases from J, the junction contained 7 bases not matched to a gene. The CDR3 has 14 residues.

The sample holds a few counts of this clone. The V call is TRBV7-3, the J call TRBJ2-3; 11 bases are a match to TRBD2. This CDR3 has 15 residues. Germline V lookup: CDR1 SGHTA, CDR2 FQGTGA. With 3 bases clipped from V and 3 bases from J, the junction kept 2 bases outside the gene matches. In DNA, the CDR3 is TGTGCCAGCAGCTTCGGGACTAGCGGTACAGATACGCAGTATTTT. It translates to CASSFGTSGTDTQYF.

The chain uses TRBV27 and TRBJ1-6; the match to TRBD1 covers 9 bases. Trimming took 2 bases from V and 0 from J; bases not matched to a gene: 5. CDR3 length equals 18 residues. Germline lookup yields CDR1 MNHEY and CDR2 SMNVEV (reference sequence). CDR3 nucleotide sequence: TGTGCCAGCAGTTTAGCGGGACAGGGCAGCTCCTATAATTCACCCCTCCACTTT. Its protein product is CASSLAGQGSSYNSPLHF.

The chain links TRBV5-1 to TRBJ2-7; D unclear. Deletions cut 4 bases from V and 4 bases from J, with 12 bases between. The CDR3 consists of 13 residues. The germline gives CDR1 SGHRS, CDR2 YFSETQ. In nucleotides, the CDR3 is TGCGCCAGCAGCCCGGCGGTGTCGTACGAGCAGTACTTC. Its protein is CASSPAVSYEQYF.

V usage is TRBV5-1 and J usage is TRBJ2-1, with D possibly being TRBD1 (5 bases). Trimming stripped 0 bases from V and 14 bases from J, with 15 bases between. The CDR3 sequence is 13 residues long. Germline-derived CDR1 and CDR2 are SGHRS and YFSETQ. CDR3 sequence reads: CASSLGGYLVKFF. In DNA form, the CDR3 reads TGCGCCAGCAGCTTGGGGGGCTATTTAGTTAAGTTCTTC.

The chain couples TRBV10-3 to TRBJ2-7, with D possibly matching TRBD1 (5 bases). CDR3 length: 14 amino acids. V lost 3 bases and J lost 3, with 12 bases in between. Looked up from germline, CDR1 is ENHRY and CDR2 is SYGVKD. The CDR3 DNA reads TGTGCCATCAGTGACCTGGGGCAGCTCTACGAGCAGTACTTC. It encodes CAISDLGQLYEQYF.

The J gene is TRBJ2-3, the V gene TRBV6-5; TRBD1 is a possible D gene (6 bases). The CDR3 contains 15 residues. Germline V gene data show CDR1 as MNHEY and CDR2 as SVGAGI. Deletions cut 4 bases from V and 8 bases from J, with 19 bases between. Here the CDR3 DNA reads TGTGCCAGCAGTTTCTCCACGGGGACACAGGGTACGCAGTATTTT. Encoded protein: CASSFSTGTQGTQYF.

This sequence joins TRBV2 and TRBJ2-2, with 11 nucleotides matching TRBD1. J was trimmed by 3 bases and V by 8 bases; bases with no gene match: 8. This CDR3 is built from 16 residues. Germline V CDR1 and CDR2: SNHLY, FYNNEI. DNA for the CDR3: TGTGCCAGCCGAGCGGGACAGGGGGAATACACCGGGGAGCTGTTTTTT. Its translation: CASRAGQGEYTGELFF.

The chain has TRBV18 and TRBJ2-5, with TRBD2 matching 7 bases. Germline loops: CDR1 KGHSH, CDR2 LQKENI. The CDR3 runs to 15 residues. Trimming cost V 5 bases and J 1 base; bases outside gene matches: 7. CDR3 region: CASSGAGVSQETQYF. The CDR3 bases are TGTGCCAGCTCAGGCGCGGGGGTCAGCCAAGAGACCCAGTACTTC.

This clone was counted a single time. The chain uses TRBV5-4 and TRBJ2-1; TRBD1 or TRBD2 may be the D gene (5 bases each). CDR1 is SGHNT and CDR2 is YYREEE in the germline V gene (reference sequence). V lost 5 bases, J lost 3 bases, and 9 bases lay in between. This CDR3 has 13 amino acids. The CDR3 nucleotides are TGTGCCAGCAGGGGGACCGACTACAATGAGCAGTTCTTC. Amino acids: CASRGTDYNEQFF.

V and J are TRBV2 and TRBJ2-1, with 8 bases lining up with TRBD2. The CDR3 loop spans 17 amino acids. Trimming cost V 7 bases and J 4 bases; bases outside gene matches: 15. The germline V gene encodes CDR1 SNHLY and CDR2 FYNNEI. The CDR3 here is CASNPDSAGGLYNEQFF. For the CDR3, the DNA is TGTGCCAGCAACCCCGACTCCGCGGGGGGCCTTTACAATGAGCAGTTCTTC.

The chain couples TRBV29-1 to TRBJ2-3, with D possibly TRBD1 on 5 matching bases. This CDR3 contains 11 residues. V was clipped by 6 bases and J by 5 bases, with 9 bases between them. The germline CDR1 and CDR2 sequences are SQVTM and ANQGSEA. CDR3: CSVRQRDTQYF. The DNA for the CDR3 is TGCAGCGTGAGACAGAGAGATACGCAGTATTTT.

This clone was counted a single time. J is TRBJ1-6 and V is TRBV4-2; D remains unclear. This CDR3 has 15 amino acids. Germline CDR1 LGHNA, CDR2 YNFKEQ. V lost 5 bases and J 8 bases, leaving 16 bases between the germline ends. DNA for the CDR3: TGTGCCAGCAGCTTACGGGCAGGCCGCGATTCACCCCTCCACTTT. It specifies CASSLRAGRDSPLHF.

J is TRBJ1-5 and V is TRBV15; D perhaps matches TRBD1 (5 bases). V was clipped by 1 base and J by 6 bases, with 10 bases between them. The CDR3 contains 14 residues. The V gene's germline CDR1 is LNHNV and CDR2 YYDKDF (reference sequence). CDR3 protein: CATSRVGGTQPQHF. The DNA for the CDR3 is TGTGCCACCAGCAGAGTGGGGGGAACTCAGCCCCAGCATTTT. Drawing the rest from reference TRBV15 and TRBJ1-5, the complete variable domain is DAMVIQNPRYQVTQFGKPVTLSCSQTLNHNVMYWYQQKSSQAPKLLFHYYDKDFNNEADTPDNFQSRRPNTSFCFLDIRSPGLGDTAMYLCATSRVGGTQPQHFGDGTRLSIL.

The gene calls are TRBV27 and TRBJ1-1; D not resolved. Per germline, CDR1 MNHEY and CDR2 SMNVEV (reference sequence). This CDR3 contains 15 residues. The ends were cut back, 1 base at V and 1 base at J, with 10 bases in the middle. The CDR3 is CASSLWRIGNTEAFF. The DNA of the CDR3 is TGTGCCAGCAGTTTATGGAGGATAGGGAACACTGAAGCTTTCTTT.

In this sample, this clone is medium-sized. Sequence at one end of the junction differs from germline and may be a read error. The V call is TRBV7-8, the J call TRBJ2-7, with D perhaps matching TRBD1 (5 bases). Germline CDR1 reads SGHVS; CDR2 reads FQNEAQ. CDR3 length equals 13 residues. CDR3 amino acids: CASRLAQGGEQYF. DNA of the CDR3: TGTGCCAGCAGATTAGCCCAGGGTGGCGAGCAGTACTTC.

This chain uses TRBV7-3 with TRBJ1-1; D is uncertain. The CDR3 runs to 11 residues. V was cut by 4 bases and J by 4 bases, with 4 bases left in between. The germline V gene encodes CDR1 SGHTA and CDR2 FQGTGA. CDR3 region: CASSSVTEAFF. Here the CDR3 DNA reads TGTGCCAGCAGCTCGGTCACTGAAGCTTTCTTT.

This clone was observed a handful of times. CDR3: CASSLRYGGSNYGYTF. The CDR3 DNA follows: TGCGCCAGCAGCTTGCGGTATGGGGGCTCCAACTATGGCTACACCTTC. The rearrangement joins TRBV4-1 to TRBJ1-2; possibly TRBD1 for D (6 bases). Trimming cost V 5 bases and J 2 bases, with 18 bases left between them. The CDR3 extends over 16 amino acids. The germline gives CDR1 MGHRA, CDR2 YSYEKL.